Only one count was recorded for the clone carrying this T cell receptor (beta chain). The antigen remains undetermined. This sample is drawn from a study of T cell responses to AZD1222 COVID-19 vaccine. Study results and caveats: Unmutated regions of variants are reportedly targeted by nearly half of spike-specific TCRs.

V gave up 0 bases and J gave up 1 base, with 10 bases separating them. Germline lookup yields CDR1 LGHNA and CDR2 YNFKEQ. There are 16 residues in the CDR3. This table comes from immunoSEQ multiplex PCR, and its TCRdb copy is limited to in-frame clones, with some not included. The repertoire holds under 95,000 clones, with over 75% as singletons. This chain joins TRBV4-2 and TRBJ1-3; D remains unclear. Material: peripheral blood, obtained 28 days after the second AZD1222 dose. This clonotype was obtained from an adult who received the AZD1222 COVID-19 vaccine. The CDR3: CASSQDSPQSGNTIYF. In nucleotides, the CDR3 is TGTGCCAGCAGCCAAGATTCCCCCCAGTCTGGAAACACCATATATTTT.